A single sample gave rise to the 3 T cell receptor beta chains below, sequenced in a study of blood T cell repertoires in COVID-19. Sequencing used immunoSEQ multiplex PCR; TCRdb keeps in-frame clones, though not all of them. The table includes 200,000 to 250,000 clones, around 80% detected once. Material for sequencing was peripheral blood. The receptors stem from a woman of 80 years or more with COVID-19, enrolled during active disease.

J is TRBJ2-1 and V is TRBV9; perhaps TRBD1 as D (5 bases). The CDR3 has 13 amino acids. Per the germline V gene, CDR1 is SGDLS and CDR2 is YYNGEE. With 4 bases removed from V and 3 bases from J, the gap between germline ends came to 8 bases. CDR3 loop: CASSSDSYNEQFF. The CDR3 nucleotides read TGTGCCAGCAGCTCCGACAGCTACAATGAGCAGTTCTTC.

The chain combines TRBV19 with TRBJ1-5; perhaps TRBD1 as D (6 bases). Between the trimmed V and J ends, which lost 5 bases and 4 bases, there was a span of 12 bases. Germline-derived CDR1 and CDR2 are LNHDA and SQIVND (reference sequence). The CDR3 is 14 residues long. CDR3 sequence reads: CASSPGQDNQPQHF. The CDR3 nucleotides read TGTGCCAGTAGTCCGGGACAAGATAATCAGCCCCAGCATTTT.

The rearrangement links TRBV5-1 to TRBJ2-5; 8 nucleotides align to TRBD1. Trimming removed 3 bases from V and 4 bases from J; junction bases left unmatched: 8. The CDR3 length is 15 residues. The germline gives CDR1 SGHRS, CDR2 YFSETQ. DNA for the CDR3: TGCGCCAGCAGCTCGATAGGACAGGGCGGAGAGACCCAGTACTTC. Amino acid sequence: CASSSIGQGGETQYF. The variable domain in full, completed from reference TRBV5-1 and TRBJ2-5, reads KAGVTQTPRYLIKTRGQQVTLSCSPISGHRSVSWYQQTPGQGLQFLFEYFSETQRNKGNFPGRFSGRQFSNSRSEMNVSTLELGDSALYLCASSSIGQGGETQYFGPGTRLLVL.